This passage covers 32 T cell receptor beta chains from one sample sequenced in a study of cytomegalovirus exposure and HLA in healthy donors. PCR involved 60 Vbeta and 13 Jbeta primers. Libraries were prepared by immunoSEQ multiplex PCR; TCRdb keeps only in-frame clonotypes and omits some of them. The table lists about 77,000 clones, approximately 78% of them singletons. Sequencing input: PBMCs. The source of these receptors is a man aged 40-49 years in good health and CMV-seronegative.

The chain joins TRBV2 to TRBJ2-3; 7 bases agree with TRBD2. CDR1 is SNHLY, CDR2 FYNNEI, per germline. The CDR3 is 11 amino acids. V gave up 1 base and J gave up 13 bases; unmatched junction bases: 2. The CDR3 DNA follows: TGTGCCAGCAGTGAAGGGACTAGGAAGTATTTT. Translation: CASSEGTRKYF.

V usage is TRBV7-6 and J usage is TRBJ1-1; D is unclear. Germline values: CDR1 SGHVS, CDR2 FNYEAQ. With 2 bases removed from V and 1 base from J, the gap between germline ends came to 11 bases. The CDR3 runs 15 residues. The CDR3 spells CASSLTPGANTEAFF. The CDR3 nucleotides are TGTGCCAGCAGCTTAACCCCCGGAGCGAACACTGAAGCTTTCTTT.

The rearrangement links TRBV15 to TRBJ2-2; 7 bases agree with TRBD1. Per the germline V gene, CDR1 is LNHNV and CDR2 is YYDKDF (reference sequence). There are 17 residues in the CDR3. The ends lost 1 base at V and 7 bases at J; junction bases unmatched: 12. CDR3 nucleotides: TGTGCCACCAGCAGAGGCCCTGACAGGGAAAAAGTCGGGGAGCTGTTTTTT. Its protein product is CATSRGPDREKVGELFF.

The chain joins TRBV5-6 to TRBJ2-2; D call uncertain. CDR1 is SGHDT and CDR2 is YYEEEE in the germline V gene. With 0 bases removed from V and 7 bases from J, the gap between germline ends came to 16 bases. CDR3 length equals 16 residues. CDR3 amino acids: CASSLGEKPRNGELFF. In nucleotides, the CDR3 is TGTGCCAGCAGCTTGGGAGAGAAACCCCGTAACGGGGAGCTGTTTTTT.

This clone was seen more than once but under ten times. This rearrangement joins TRBV11-2 to TRBJ1-1; D remains ambiguous. CDR3 length: 15 residues. The germline V gene encodes CDR1 SGHAT and CDR2 FQNNGV. Trimming shortened V by 7 bases and J by 2 bases, and 17 bases separated the two germline ends. The CDR3 reads CASTTAANINTEAFF. CDR3 coding DNA: TGTGCCAGCACCACTGCGGCAAACATCAACACTGAAGCTTTCTTT. The variable domain in full, completed from reference TRBV11-2 and TRBJ1-1, reads EAGVAQSPRYKIIEKRQSVAFWCNPISGHATLYWYQQILGQGPKLLIQFQNNGVVDDSQLPKDRFSAERLKGVDSTLKIQPAKLEDSAVYLCASTTAANINTEAFFGQGTRLTVV.

The CDR3 DNA reads as TGTGCCATCAGTGTCGAGAATGACACCGGGGAGCTGTTTTTT. Translated, it gives CAISVENDTGELFF. V usage is TRBV10-3 and J usage is TRBJ2-2; D is unresolved. Germline V CDR1 and CDR2: ENHRY, SYGVKD. This CDR3 comprises 14 residues. V was cut by 4 bases and J by 3 bases, with 9 bases left in between.

The chain joins TRBV11-3 to TRBJ1-1; D might be TRBD1 (5 bases). CDR3 size: 14 residues. Germline V lookup: CDR1 SGHNT, CDR2 YENEEA. The ends were cut back, 5 bases at V and 5 bases at J, with 15 bases in the middle. The CDR3 loop reads CASSPGRSGTEAFF. The CDR3 region has the DNA TGTGCCAGCAGCCCGGGTAGGTCAGGGACTGAAGCTTTCTTT.

The chain carries TRBV27 and TRBJ1-5; 9 nucleotides align to TRBD1. This CDR3 comprises 19 residues. J lost 0 bases, V lost 2 bases, and 11 bases had no gene match. Germline loops: CDR1 MNHEY, CDR2 SMNVEV (reference sequence). DNA of the CDR3: TGTGCCAGCAGTTTACTGGGGACAGGGACCCTTCTTAGCAATCAGCCCCAGCATTTT. This sequence encodes CASSLLGTGTLLSNQPQHF.

This clone is a singleton in its sample. V and J are TRBV6-5 and TRBJ1-5; D is perhaps TRBD1 (6 bases). V lost 0 bases and J lost 6, with 12 bases in between. Per the germline V gene, CDR1 is MNHEY and CDR2 is SVGAGI. CDR3 length equals 15 residues. CDR3 amino acids: CASSYSSQGSQPQHF. For the CDR3, the DNA is TGTGCCAGCAGTTACTCGAGTCAGGGGAGTCAGCCCCAGCATTTT.

This rearrangement joins TRBV7-9 to TRBJ2-7; 14 bases map to TRBD2. This CDR3 contains 16 residues. V shed 6 bases and J 5 bases; nucleotides not matched to a gene: 9. CDR1 is SEHNR, CDR2 FQNEAQ, per germline (reference sequence). CDR3 bases: TGTGCCAGCAGTCCCGCGGGACTAGCGGGAGTCGACGAGCAGTACTTC. This sequence encodes CASSPAGLAGVDEQYF.

The CDR3 DNA sequence: TGTGCCAGTAGTAAGACTTCTGGGGCCAACGTCCTGACTTTC. This translates into CASSKTSGANVLTF. The rearrangement uses TRBV19 and TRBJ2-6; D remains unclear. From germline, CDR1 is LNHDA and CDR2 SQIVND (reference sequence). The CDR3 has 14 residues. V was clipped by 4 bases and J by 1 base, with 5 bases between them.

V is TRBV29-1 and J is TRBJ2-7; TRBD2 matches at 7 bases. Germline V gene data show CDR1 as SQVTM and CDR2 as ANQGSEA. V gave up 7 bases and J gave up 6 bases; unmatched junction bases: 12. This CDR3 comprises 13 residues. This CDR3 reads CSASSGGLGEQYF. The CDR3 nucleotides read TGCAGCGCCTCATCCGGGGGGTTGGGCGAGCAGTACTTC.

The chain is built from TRBV7-9 and TRBJ2-7; TRBD1 is a possible D gene (5 bases). CDR3 length equals 12 residues. Trimming removed 3 bases from V and 3 bases from J, with 6 bases in between. Germline CDR1 is SEHNR and CDR2 is FQNEAQ (reference sequence). The CDR3 is CASSFDSYEQYF. CDR3 coding DNA: TGTGCCAGCAGCTTCGACAGCTACGAGCAGTACTTC.

The genes are TRBV7-8 and TRBJ1-5, with 9 bases identical to TRBD1. CDR3 length: 16 amino acids. CDR1 and CDR2 from the germline V gene are SGHVS and FQNEAQ. V was clipped by 1 base and J by 3 bases; unmatched bases: 4. CDR3 bases: TGTGCCAGCAGCTTAGTGGGACAGGGTTTCAATCAGCCCCAGCATTTT. Translated, it gives CASSLVGQGFNQPQHF.

The V gene is TRBV7-3, the J gene TRBJ1-1; possibly TRBD1 for D (6 bases). Trimming pared 5 bases from V and 5 bases from J, leaving 18 bases between. CDR3 length equals 15 residues. Germline loops: CDR1 SGHTA, CDR2 FQGTGA. The chain's CDR3 is CASSLAPTGGTEAFF. The CDR3 nucleotides read TGTGCCAGCAGCCTAGCCCCGACAGGTGGGACTGAAGCTTTCTTT. The whole variable domain, remainder taken from reference TRBV7-3 and TRBJ1-1, is GAGVSQTPSNKVTEKGKYVELRCDPISGHTALYWYRQSLGQGPEFLIYFQGTGAADDSGLPNDRFFAVRPEGSVSTLKIQRTERGDSAVYLCASSLAPTGGTEAFFGQGTRLTVV.

The chain is built from TRBV6-6 and TRBJ2-2; 8 positions agree with TRBD2. The V gene end was trimmed by 2 bases and the J gene end by 4 bases; junction bases not matched to a gene: 3. This CDR3 contains 15 residues. CDR1 and CDR2 from the germline V gene are MNHNY and SVGAGI (reference sequence). CDR3 DNA: TGTGCCAGCAGTTACACGAGCGGGAGCACCGGGGAGCTGTTTTTT. Translated: CASSYTSGSTGELFF.

The chain uses TRBV5-5 and TRBJ2-1; weak D call: TRBD2 (6 bases). The CDR3 sequence is 14 residues long. The V end was cut by 2 bases, the J end by 4 bases, with 10 bases between. Germline CDR1 reads SGHKS; CDR2 reads YYEKEE (reference sequence). The CDR3, as DNA: TGTGCCAGCAGCTTACGGGAGCCATACAATGAGCAGTTCTTC. Translation: CASSLREPYNEQFF.

J is TRBJ2-2 and V is TRBV7-9; 7 bases match TRBD1. CDR1 SEHNR and CDR2 FQNEAQ come from the germline V gene (reference sequence). The V gene end was trimmed by 3 bases and the J gene end by 0 bases; junction bases not matched to a gene: 7. The CDR3 has 17 amino acids. The CDR3 DNA is TGTGCCAGCAGCTTCCCCAAGACAGGGTCGAACACCGGGGAGCTGTTTTTT. Its translation: CASSFPKTGSNTGELFF.

This clone was seen more than once but under ten times. V is TRBV11-2 and J is TRBJ1-1, with TRBD1 identical over 8 bases. The CDR3 extends over 16 amino acids. Trimming took 3 bases from V and 2 from J; bases not matched to a gene: 8. Germline assignment: CDR1 SGHAT and CDR2 FQNNGV. This CDR3 reads CASSLAPDRANTEAFF. The CDR3 nucleotides read TGTGCCAGCAGCTTGGCTCCGGACAGGGCCAACACTGAAGCTTTCTTT. Variable domain in full (rest from reference TRBV11-2 and TRBJ1-1): EAGVAQSPRYKIIEKRQSVAFWCNPISGHATLYWYQQILGQGPKLLIQFQNNGVVDDSQLPKDRFSAERLKGVDSTLKIQPAKLEDSAVYLCASSLAPDRANTEAFFGQGTRLTVV.

The V and J genes are TRBV4-2 and TRBJ1-2, with D unresolved. The V end was cut by 2 bases, the J end by 6 bases, with 13 bases between. In germline, CDR1 is LGHNA, CDR2 YNFKEQ. The length of the CDR3 is 14 residues. The CDR3 region is CASSQSDGFNGYTF. The CDR3 nucleotides read TGTGCCAGCAGCCAATCAGACGGGTTCAATGGCTACACCTTC.

CDR3: CASSKGRGSEGEAFF. The CDR3 DNA reads TGTGCCAGCAGCAAAGGACGGGGAAGCGAGGGTGAAGCTTTCTTT. The V and J genes are TRBV21-1 and TRBJ1-1. TRBV21-1 is an annotated pseudogene. The CDR3 extends over 15 amino acids.

This clone was seen a single time. The chain joins TRBV4-2 to TRBJ1-2, with 8 bases identical to TRBD1. Germline V CDR1 and CDR2: LGHNA, YNFKEQ. The V gene end was trimmed by 0 bases and the J gene end by 3 bases; junction bases not matched to a gene: 3. The CDR3 has 15 residues. Here the CDR3 reads CASSQEKTGDYGYTF. In nucleotides, the CDR3 is TGTGCCAGCAGCCAAGAAAAGACAGGGGACTATGGCTACACCTTC.

The chain is built from TRBV28 and TRBJ1-2; TRBD1 matches 8 bases. This CDR3 has 18 amino acids. Per germline, CDR1 MDHEN and CDR2 SYDVKM. V gave up 5 bases and J gave up 2 bases; unmatched junction bases: 16. The CDR3, as DNA: TGTGCCAGCAGTCCCGAGCCCCCGTTGACAGGGGCGAACTATGGCTACACCTTC. This gives the protein CASSPEPPLTGANYGYTF.

The V and J genes are TRBV2 and TRBJ2-5, with a tentative D call TRBD2 (5 bases). CDR1 and CDR2 (germline): SNHLY, FYNNEI. V shed 7 bases and J shed 5 bases, with 17 bases lying between them. The CDR3 has 14 residues. The CDR3 loop reads CASIIERGSETQYF. The CDR3 nucleotides are TGTGCCAGCATTATCGAGCGAGGGTCGGAGACCCAGTACTTC.

The DNA for the CDR3 is TGTGCCAGCAGTGTCCGGGGGAACTATGGCTACACCTTC. Protein product: CASSVRGNYGYTF. The V and J genes are TRBV25-1 and TRBJ1-2; D perhaps matches TRBD1 (5 bases). The CDR3 has 13 amino acids. Trimming took off 4 bases at V and 2 bases at J, with 8 bases between the two ends. The germline V gene encodes CDR1 MGHDK and CDR2 SYGVNS.

The chain carries TRBV7-8 and TRBJ2-3; 9 bases align to TRBD2. The CDR3 is 17 residues long. Trimming took 0 bases from V and 0 from J; bases not matched to a gene: 4. CDR1 is SGHVS and CDR2 is FQNEAQ in the germline V gene. CDR3 nucleotide sequence: TGTGCCAGCAGCTTAGCAAGACTAGCGGCTAGCACAGATACGCAGTATTTT. Translation gives CASSLARLAASTDTQYF.

The gene calls are TRBV18 and TRBJ2-5; TRBD1 aligns across 10 bases. With V trimmed by 4 bases and J by 3 bases, 2 bases remained unmatched. The CDR3 runs to 14 residues. The germline CDR1 and CDR2 sequences are KGHSH and LQKENI. CDR3 nucleotides: TGTGCCAGCTCACAGGGACAGGGGAAAGAGACCCAGTACTTC. Protein: CASSQGQGKETQYF.

About this clone: Within the sample, other DNA sequences also encode this same CDR3. The chain uses TRBV5-4 and TRBJ2-5; TRBD1 agrees at 7 bases. The CDR3 spans 13 residues. Germline assignment: CDR1 SGHNT and CDR2 YYREEE (reference sequence). With V trimmed by 0 bases and J by 5 bases, 1 base remained unmatched. The CDR3 protein is CASSLGQGETQYF. In DNA form, the CDR3 reads TGTGCCAGCAGCTTGGGACAGGGCGAGACCCAGTACTTC.

This clone was detected once. This chain joins TRBV7-3 and TRBJ2-2, with 13 bases that match TRBD2. J lost 0 bases, V lost 5 bases, and 6 bases had no gene match. The CDR3 length is 18 residues. Germline CDR1 and CDR2: SGHTA and FQGTGA. The CDR3 is CASSPRTSGRSNTGELFF. The DNA for the CDR3 is TGTGCCAGCAGCCCACGGACTAGCGGGAGATCGAACACCGGGGAGCTGTTTTTT.

Turning to this clone: A read error may produce the germline difference seen at one junction end. The gene calls are TRBV5-4 and TRBJ1-2; D is perhaps TRBD1 (5 bases). The CDR3 is 15 amino acids. Per germline, CDR1 SGHNT and CDR2 YYREEE (reference sequence). In DNA form, the CDR3 reads TGTGCCAGCAGTTTGGGGGGACTATTGGAATATGGCTACACCTTC. The encoded protein is CASSLGGLLEYGYTF.

The chain links TRBV4-3 to TRBJ2-7, with D hard to call. The CDR3 has 14 residues. V lost 1 base and J lost 9, with 16 bases in between. Germline loops: CDR1 LGHNA, CDR2 YSLEER. The DNA for the CDR3 is TGCGCCAGCAGCCAAGGCAACCATGTCTCGCGGCAGTACTTC. Protein: CASSQGNHVSRQYF.

This chain links TRBV15 with TRBJ1-2; TRBD1 aligns across 8 bases. CDR1 and CDR2 from the germline V gene are LNHNV and YYDKDF (reference sequence). The length of the CDR3 is 16 residues. The V gene end was trimmed by 0 bases and the J gene end by 2 bases; junction bases not matched to a gene: 5. For the CDR3, the DNA is TGTGCCACCAGCAGAGATAGGAACAGGGGGAACTATGGCTACACCTTC. It yields the protein CATSRDRNRGNYGYTF.